This T cell receptor beta chain was captured by sequencing in a study of control samples from healthy donors and cancer patients. The length of the CDR3 is 11 residues. Trimming left V 3 bases short and J 10 bases short, with 8 bases between. Here immunoSEQ multiplex PCR was the method, and the copy in TCRdb shows in-frame clones only, minus some. The repertoire consists of fewer than 60,000 clones, with 85% to 95% occurring once and the leading ten covering about 2.4%. This clonotype was obtained from a young man in good health. Sequenced material: blood. The chain joins TRBV12-3 or TRBV12-4 to TRBJ2-3, with a tentative D call TRBD2 (6 bases). The CDR3 spells CASSLEGPQYF. The CDR3 DNA reads TGTGCCAGCAGTTTGGAGGGCCCGCAGTATTTT.